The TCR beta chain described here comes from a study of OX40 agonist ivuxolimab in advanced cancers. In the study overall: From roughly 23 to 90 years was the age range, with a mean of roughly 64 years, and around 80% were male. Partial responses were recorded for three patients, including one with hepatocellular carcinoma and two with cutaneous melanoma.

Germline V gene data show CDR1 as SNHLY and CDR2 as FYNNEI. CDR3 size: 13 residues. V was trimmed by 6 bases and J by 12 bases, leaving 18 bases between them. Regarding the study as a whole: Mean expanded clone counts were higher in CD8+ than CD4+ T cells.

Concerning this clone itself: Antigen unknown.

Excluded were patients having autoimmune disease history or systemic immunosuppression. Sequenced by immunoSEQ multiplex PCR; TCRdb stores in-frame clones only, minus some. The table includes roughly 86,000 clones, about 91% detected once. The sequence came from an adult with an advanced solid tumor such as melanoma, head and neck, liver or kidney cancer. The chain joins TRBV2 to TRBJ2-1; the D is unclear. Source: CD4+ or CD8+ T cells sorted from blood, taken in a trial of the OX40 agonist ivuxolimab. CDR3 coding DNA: TGTGCCAGCAGAAGCATTCCGGCAGGTAGGCAGTTCTTC. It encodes CASRSIPAGRQFF.